These 15 T cell receptor beta chains were all obtained from the same sample, sequenced in a study of CD8 T cells in ankylosing spondylitis. Overall study results and limits: Seemingly characteristic of ankylosing spondylitis blood was a TCR beta motif consisting of roughly 8 highly homologous variants.

Their specific antigens are unknown. TCRdb recomputed calls from the 5' RACE reads with MiXCR, one row per CDR3 protein. The data show a few hundred thousand distinct CDR3 sequences, under 25% seen once. Sequenced input: blood, either unsorted or a sorted T cell fraction (not recorded which). The receptors were gathered from a male donor with ankylosing spondylitis.

This clonotype was counted between two and nine times. The rearrangement joins TRBV6-1 to TRBJ2-7, with 7 bases fitting TRBD1. Germline trimming cut 5 bases from V and 12 bases from J; bases unmatched to any gene: 16. The CDR3 contains 14 residues. Germline CDR1 and CDR2: MNHNS and SASEGT. The CDR3 DNA reads as TGTGCCAGCAGTAGGGGGCTAGAGAGCGCGGCGGCGTACTTC. Its translation: CASSRGLESAAAYF.

The rearrangement uses TRBV29-1 and TRBJ2-1; perhaps TRBD2 as D (6 bases). Trimming left V 2 bases short and J 6 bases short, with 8 bases between. CDR1 is SQVTM, CDR2 ANQGSEA, per germline. The length of the CDR3 is 12 residues. CDR3 region: CSVEQRVNEQFF. In DNA form, the CDR3 reads TGCAGCGTTGAACAGCGGGTCAATGAGCAGTTCTTC.

This clonotype was picked up a small number of times. The V and J genes are TRBV6-4 and TRBJ2-7; 10 positions match TRBD2. The CDR3 loop spans 15 amino acids. The germline CDR1 and CDR2 sequences are MRHNA and SNTAGT. V trimming: 7 bases; J trimming: 2 bases; junction bases outside the gene matches: 8. The CDR3 DNA reads TGTGCCAGCAATGCCCGCCTAGCGGGAGCCTACGAGCAGTACTTC. Translated, it gives CASNARLAGAYEQYF.

This clonotype has a single count. V usage is TRBV7-3 and J usage is TRBJ2-5; D not certain. Trimming pared 5 bases from V and 5 bases from J, leaving 12 bases between. From germline, CDR1 is SGHTA and CDR2 FQGTGA. This CDR3 has 13 residues. The CDR3 region is CASSPTLGETQYF. For the CDR3, the DNA is TGTGCCAGCAGCCCAACGTTGGGGGAGACCCAGTACTTC.

This clonotype appeared a few times. The V call is TRBV9, the J call TRBJ2-3; D ambiguous. The CDR3 length is 13 residues. Trimming pared 4 bases from V and 2 bases from J, leaving 8 bases between. The germline CDR1 and CDR2 sequences are SGDLS and YYNGEE. The CDR3 region is CASSTDLTDTQYF. The DNA of the CDR3 is TGTGCCAGCAGCACCGACCTCACAGATACGCAGTATTTT.

This clonotype came up a few times. This chain uses TRBV28 with TRBJ2-5, with 9 bases that match TRBD2. The CDR3 has 21 amino acids. Germline trimming cut 4 bases from V and 2 bases from J; bases unmatched to any gene: 23. Germline-derived CDR1 and CDR2 are MDHEN and SYDVKM. The DNA of the CDR3 is TGTGCCAGCAGTTCCCTCCGAGGACTAGCGCGCCGAGGACGTCGGCAAGAGACCCAGTACTTC. It translates to CASSSLRGLARRGRRQETQYF.

This clonotype has only one observation. The chain employs TRBV3-1 and TRBJ1-6; 9 bases are a match to TRBD1. The CDR3 is 19 residues long. Germline values: CDR1 LGHDT, CDR2 YNNKEL (reference sequence). Trimming removed 4 bases from V and 0 bases from J; junction bases left unmatched: 10. CDR3 nucleotides: TGTGCCAGCAGCCCCCGACAGGGGGATAAGGGCTCCTATAATTCACCCCTCCACTTT. This gives the protein CASSPRQGDKGSYNSPLHF.

This chain joins TRBV12-3 or TRBV12-4 and TRBJ1-5; 8 bases fit TRBD1. V lost 6 bases and J lost 5; bases outside the gene matches: 6. This CDR3 is 14 amino acids long. The CDR3 loop is CASRPTGVHQPQHF. The DNA for the CDR3 is TGTGCCAGCAGACCGACAGGGGTTCATCAGCCCCAGCATTTT.

This clonotype was seen only a few times. The gene calls are TRBV5-1 and TRBJ2-7, with TRBD2 matching over 15 bases. Germline trimming cut 4 bases from V and 3 bases from J; bases unmatched to any gene: 5. The CDR3 runs 16 residues. Per germline, CDR1 SGHRS and CDR2 YFSETQ. For the CDR3, the DNA is TGCGCCAGCAGCAACGGACTAGCGGGAGGGCGCTACGAGCAGTACTTC. This encodes CASSNGLAGGRYEQYF.

The CDR3 DNA is TGTGCCAGCAGCTCGACCGACAGGTTGTTTAATGAAAAACTGTTTTTT. This encodes CASSSTDRLFNEKLFF. The rearrangement joins TRBV7-2 to TRBJ1-4, with a tentative D call TRBD1 (6 bases). CDR3 size: 16 residues. Trimming pared 4 bases from V and 4 bases from J, leaving 16 bases between. CDR1 and CDR2 from the germline V gene are SGHTA and FQGNSA.

The genes are TRBV11-2 and TRBJ1-1, with D possibly matching TRBD1 (5 bases). CDR1 is SGHAT and CDR2 is FQNNGV in the germline V gene. Trimming cost V 5 bases and J 12 bases, with 13 bases left between them. The CDR3 runs to 11 residues. In nucleotides, the CDR3 is TGTGCCAGCAGCCCCGGGGGGAAACCTTTCTTT. Translated: CASSPGGKPFF.

Only a few counts were recorded for this clonotype. The rearrangement links TRBV27 to TRBJ2-2; D not certain. The length of the CDR3 is 16 residues. Germline CDR1 and CDR2: MNHEY and SMNVEV (reference sequence). The V end lost 3 bases, the J end lost 0 bases, and 11 bases lay between the germline ends. The DNA of the CDR3 is TGTGCCAGCAGTTTCAGTGGGTCGGCGAACACCGGGGAGCTGTTTTTT. Translated: CASSFSGSANTGELFF.

This clonotype was recorded at least ten times. The chain has TRBV29-1 and TRBJ1-5, with 7 bases identical to TRBD1. Germline assignment: CDR1 SQVTM and CDR2 ANQGSEA. The V gene end was trimmed by 7 bases and the J gene end by 5 bases; junction bases not matched to a gene: 8. The CDR3 has 13 amino acids. CDR3 nucleotide sequence: TGCAGCGCCTCCGGACAGGCGGATCAGCCCCAGCATTTT. It is translated as CSASGQADQPQHF.

The chain joins TRBV6-5 to TRBJ1-1; the D gene is possibly TRBD1 (6 bases). This CDR3 spans 14 amino acids. From germline, CDR1 is MNHEY and CDR2 SVGAGI. V lost 2 bases, J lost 4 bases, and 11 bases lay in between. This CDR3 is CASSYQGLGTEAFF. For the CDR3, the DNA is TGTGCCAGCAGTTACCAGGGGCTAGGCACTGAAGCTTTCTTT.

V is TRBV20-1 and J is TRBJ1-6; TRBD1 might be the D (5 bases). The CDR3 is 14 residues long. Germline-derived CDR1 and CDR2 are DFQATT and SNEGSKA (reference sequence). Between the trimmed V and J ends, which lost 6 bases and 8 bases, there was a span of 17 bases. The CDR3 reads CSATGRAVDSPLHF. In DNA, the CDR3 is TGCAGTGCCACCGGCAGGGCCGTTGATTCACCCCTCCACTTT.